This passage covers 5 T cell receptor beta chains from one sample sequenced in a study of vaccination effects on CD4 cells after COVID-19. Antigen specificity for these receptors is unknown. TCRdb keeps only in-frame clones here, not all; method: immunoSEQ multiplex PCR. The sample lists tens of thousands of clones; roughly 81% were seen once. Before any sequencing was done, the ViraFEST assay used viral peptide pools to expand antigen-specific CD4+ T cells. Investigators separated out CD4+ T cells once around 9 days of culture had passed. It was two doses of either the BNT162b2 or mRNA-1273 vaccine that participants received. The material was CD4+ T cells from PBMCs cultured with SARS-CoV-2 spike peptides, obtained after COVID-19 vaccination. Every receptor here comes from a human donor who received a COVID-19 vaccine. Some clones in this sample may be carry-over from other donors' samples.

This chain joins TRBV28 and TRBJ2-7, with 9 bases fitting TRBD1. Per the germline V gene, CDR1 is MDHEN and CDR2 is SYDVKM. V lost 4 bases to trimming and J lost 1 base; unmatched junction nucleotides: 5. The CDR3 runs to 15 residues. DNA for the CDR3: TGTGCCAGCAGTTCCCCGACAGGGGGATCCTACGAGCAGTACGTC. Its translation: CASSSPTGGSYEQYV.

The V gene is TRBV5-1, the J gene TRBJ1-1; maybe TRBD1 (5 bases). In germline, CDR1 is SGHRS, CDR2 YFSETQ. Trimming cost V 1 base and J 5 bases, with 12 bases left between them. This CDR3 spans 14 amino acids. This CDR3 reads CASSLFQGGTEAFF. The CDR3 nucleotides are TGCGCCAGCAGCTTGTTTCAGGGAGGGACTGAAGCTTTCTTT.

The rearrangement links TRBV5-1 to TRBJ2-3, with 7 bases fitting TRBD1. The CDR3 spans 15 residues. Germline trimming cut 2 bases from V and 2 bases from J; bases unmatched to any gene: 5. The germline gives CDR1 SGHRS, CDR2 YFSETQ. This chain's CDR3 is CASSFGTANTDTQYF. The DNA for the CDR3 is TGCGCCAGCAGCTTTGGGACAGCCAACACAGATACGCAGTATTTT.

DNA for the CDR3: TGTGCCAGCAGCTTAGGCAACAGAGTGGCAGATACGCAGTATTTT. This gives the protein CASSLGNRVADTQYF. This rearrangement joins TRBV11-3 to TRBJ2-3; D call uncertain. Looked up from germline, CDR1 is SGHNT and CDR2 is YENEEA. V dropped 1 base and J dropped 4 bases, with 12 bases sitting between them. There are 15 residues in the CDR3.

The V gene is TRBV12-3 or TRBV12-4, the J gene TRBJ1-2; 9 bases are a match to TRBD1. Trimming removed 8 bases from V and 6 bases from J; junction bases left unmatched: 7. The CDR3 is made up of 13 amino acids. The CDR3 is CASPLQGANGYTF. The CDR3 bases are TGTGCCAGCCCTCTACAGGGGGCAAATGGCTACACCTTC.